This T cell receptor (beta chain) was sequenced during a study of CD8 T cells in ankylosing spondylitis. Study-wide findings and caveats: A TCR beta motif of about 8 highly homologous variants appeared characteristic of ankylosing spondylitis blood.

It was by quantitative 5'-RACE with molecular barcodes that TCR beta libraries were made. Each CDR3 protein gets one entry after TCRdb re-called the 5' RACE reads with MiXCR. The profile covers some 92,000 distinct CDR3 sequences, with under 30% appearing a single time and roughly 60% taken by the ten largest. This clonotype turned up a few times. Its antigen is not known. The CDR3 has 13 residues. Looked up from germline, CDR1 is SGHTA and CDR2 is FQGNSA. The V end lost 1 base, the J end lost 4 bases, and 8 bases lay between the germline ends. V usage is TRBV7-2 and J usage is TRBJ2-7; D is unresolved. The clonotype originates from a male donor with ankylosing spondylitis or in good health (not recorded which). The specimen was blood, either unsorted or a sorted T cell fraction (not recorded which). The CDR3 spells CASSLEQYYEQYF. The CDR3 coding sequence is TGTGCCAGCAGCTTAGAACAGTATTACGAGCAGTACTTC.